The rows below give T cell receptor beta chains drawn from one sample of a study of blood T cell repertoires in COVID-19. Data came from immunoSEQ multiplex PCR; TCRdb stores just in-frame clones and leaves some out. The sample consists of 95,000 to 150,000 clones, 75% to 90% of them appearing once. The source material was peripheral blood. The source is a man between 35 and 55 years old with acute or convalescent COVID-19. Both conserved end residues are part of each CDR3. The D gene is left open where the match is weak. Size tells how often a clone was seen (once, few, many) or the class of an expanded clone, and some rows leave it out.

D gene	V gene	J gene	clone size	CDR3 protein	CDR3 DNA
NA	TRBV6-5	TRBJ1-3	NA	CASSFSQDSGNTIYF	TGTGCCAGCAGCTTCTCTCAGGATTCTGGAAACACCATATATTTT
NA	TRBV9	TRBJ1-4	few	CASSVGPRGGLFF	TGTGCCAGCAGCGTAGGTCCCAGGGGCGGCCTGTTTTTT
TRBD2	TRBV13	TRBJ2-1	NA	CAIPGPAGGSNEQFF	TGTGCCATTCCTGGGCCAGCGGGGGGGAGCAATGAGCAGTTCTTC
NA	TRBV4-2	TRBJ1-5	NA	CASSQDNSQPQHF	TGTGCCAGCAGCCAGGACAATTCTCAGCCCCAGCATTTT
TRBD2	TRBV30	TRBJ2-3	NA	CAWSVGGAGDTQYF	TGTGCCTGGAGTGTCGGGGGGGCTGGAGATACGCAGTATTTT
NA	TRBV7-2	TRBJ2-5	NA	CASSPGTGGETQYF	TGTGCCAGCAGCCCAGGGACTGGCGGGGAGACCCAGTACTTC
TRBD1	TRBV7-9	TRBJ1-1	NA	CASRDDRAKGFSTEAFF	TGTGCCAGCAGGGACGACAGGGCTAAGGGTTTTAGCACTGAAGCTTTCTTT
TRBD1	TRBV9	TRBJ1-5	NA	CASRDHRGRNQPQHF	TGTGCCAGCAGAGATCACAGGGGGCGGAATCAGCCCCAGCATTTT
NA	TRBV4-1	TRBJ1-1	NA	CASSQDETQGTEAFF	TGCGCCAGCAGCCAAGATGAAACGCAGGGCACTGAAGCTTTCTTT
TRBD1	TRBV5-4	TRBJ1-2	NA	CASSLDREGYGYTF	TGTGCCAGCAGCTTAGACAGGGAAGGCTATGGCTACACCTTC
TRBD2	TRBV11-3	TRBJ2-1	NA	CASSSGLAGGNEQFF	TGTGCCAGCAGCTCCGGACTAGCGGGAGGCAATGAGCAGTTCTTC
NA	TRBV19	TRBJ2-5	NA	CASSIGQLQETQYF	TGTGCCAGTAGTATTGGGCAGCTACAAGAGACCCAGTACTTC
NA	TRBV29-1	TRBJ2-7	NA	CSVVLVAAEQYF	TGCAGCGTTGTCCTCGTAGCGGCCGAGCAGTACTTC
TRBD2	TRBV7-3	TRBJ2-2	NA	CASSLAPSGEDGELFF	TGTGCCAGCAGCTTAGCCCCTAGCGGGGAGGACGGGGAGCTGTTTTTT
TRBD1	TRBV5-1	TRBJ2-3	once	CASSSGQVTDTQYF	TGCGCCAGCAGCTCAGGACAGGTCACAGATACGCAGTATTTT
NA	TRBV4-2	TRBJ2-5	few	CASSQDKATAGETQYF	TGTGCCAGCAGCCAAGATAAGGCAACGGCGGGGGAGACCCAGTACTTC
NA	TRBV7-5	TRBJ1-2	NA	CARSISTGSNYGYTF	TGTGCCAGAAGCATTAGTACAGGATCTAACTATGGCTACACCTTC
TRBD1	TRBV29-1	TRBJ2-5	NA	CSSSQGNQETQYF	TGCAGCTCATCACAGGGGAATCAAGAGACCCAGTACTTC
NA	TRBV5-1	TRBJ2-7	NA	CASSLHRGNDEQYF	TGCGCCAGCAGCTTGCATCGGGGGAACGACGAGCAGTACTTC
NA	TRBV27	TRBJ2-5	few	CASSFTSSGTQYF	TGTGCCAGCAGTTTTACTAGCTCGGGTACCCAGTACTTC
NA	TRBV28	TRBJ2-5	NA	CATHWGRGQETQYF	TGTGCCACCCACTGGGGCAGGGGTCAAGAGACCCAGTACTTC
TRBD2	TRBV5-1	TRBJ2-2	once	CASTRTSGSTGELFF	TGCGCCAGCACGAGGACTAGCGGGAGCACCGGGGAGCTGTTTTTT
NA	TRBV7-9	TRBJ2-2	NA	CASSLGQITGELFF	TGTGCCAGCAGCTTAGGACAGATCACCGGGGAGCTGTTTTTT
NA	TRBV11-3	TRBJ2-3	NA	CASSGSATDTQYF	TGTGCCAGCAGCGGGAGTGCCACAGATACGCAGTATTTT
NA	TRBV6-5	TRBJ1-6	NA	CASSYAGQGNSPLHF	TGTGCCAGCAGTTACGCGGGGCAGGGCAATTCACCCCTCCACTTT
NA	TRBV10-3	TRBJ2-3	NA	CAISAAGTDTQYF	TGTGCCATTTCCGCGGCGGGCACAGATACGCAGTATTTT
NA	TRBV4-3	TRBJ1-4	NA	CASSQGTQGINEKLFF	TGCGCCAGCAGCCAAGGTACTCAGGGAATTAATGAAAAACTGTTTTTT
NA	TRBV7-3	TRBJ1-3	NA	CASSKEGGGNTIYF	TGTGCCAGCAGCAAGGAGGGTGGTGGAAACACCATATATTTT
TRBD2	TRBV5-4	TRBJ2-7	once	CASSLGAGTSGSASYEQYF	TGTGCCAGCAGCTTGGGGGCGGGGACTAGCGGGAGTGCATCCTACGAGCAGTACTTC
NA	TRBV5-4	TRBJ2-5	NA	CASSLKLQETQYF	TGTGCCAGCAGCTTGAAGCTACAAGAGACCCAGTACTTC
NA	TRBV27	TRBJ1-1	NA	CASSLRGPVTEAFF	TGTGCCAGCAGTTTAAGGGGCCCGGTGACTGAAGCTTTCTTT
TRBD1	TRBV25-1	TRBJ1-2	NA	CASSDRGPPNYGYTF	TGTGCCAGCAGTGACAGGGGGCCCCCTAACTATGGCTACACCTTC